The rows below give T cell receptor beta chains drawn from one sample of a study of T cell repertoires in cytomegalovirus infection. TCRdb independently ran MiXCR on the reads; one entry per CDR3 protein. The sample includes under 300,000 distinct CDR3 sequences, around 12% of them seen just once. Sequenced sample: PBMCs. The source is a human donor in good health (CMV status not recorded). Some clones in this sample may be carry-over from other donors' samples. CDR3s include the opening cysteine and the closing phenylalanine or tryptophan. Fields, in order: CDR3 protein, CDR3 DNA, J gene, clone size, V gene, D gene. D genes are given only for firm matches. Clone size is shown for a subset of rows, as once, few, many or a class of expanded clone.

CASSSPGSAGSGNTIYF | TGTGCCAGCAGTTCTCCCGGGTCGGCAGGGTCTGGAAACACCATATATTTT | TRBJ1-3 | few | TRBV28 | NA
CASSQWDSKLFF | TGTGCCAGCAGCCAATGGGACTCAAAACTGTTTTTT | TRBJ1-4 | NA | TRBV14 | NA
CASSETGSNQPQHF | TGTGCCAGCAGTGAAACAGGTAGCAATCAGCCCCAGCATTTT | TRBJ1-5 | many | TRBV25-1 | NA
CSVLRGVGDTQYF | TGCAGCGTGCTTCGGGGGGTCGGGGATACGCAGTATTTT | TRBJ2-3 | NA | TRBV29-1 | TRBD2
CASSEAHGSSNEQFF | TGTGCCAGCAGTGAAGCGCATGGCAGCTCCAATGAGCAGTTCTTC | TRBJ2-1 | NA | TRBV2 | NA
CSAIRQVRTYEQYF | TGCAGTGCTATACGACAGGTACGAACCTACGAGCAGTACTTC | TRBJ2-7 | NA | TRBV20-1 | NA
CASSLGGFNSPLHF | TGTGCCAGCAGCTTAGGGGGATTCAATTCACCCCTCCACTTT | TRBJ1-6 | many | TRBV7-2 | NA
CASSPPPAGGRYNEQFF | TGTGCCAGCAGCCCCCCCCCAGCGGGGGGCCGCTACAATGAGCAGTTCTTC | TRBJ2-1 | many | TRBV11-2 | TRBD2
CSAYDETQYF | TGCAGCGCCTACGACGAGACCCAGTACTTC | TRBJ2-5 | NA | TRBV29-1 | NA
CASSPFVTSGIGGDTQYF | TGTGCCAGCAGCCCTTTTGTGACTAGCGGGATTGGGGGAGATACGCAGTATTTT | TRBJ2-3 | many | TRBV7-2 | TRBD2
CASSFLRTSGSQRQFF | TGTGCCAGCAGCTTCCTCAGGACTAGCGGGTCCCAACGGCAGTTCTTC | TRBJ2-1 | many | TRBV11-3 | TRBD2
CASSVPGQGEGGTEAFF | TGCGCCAGCAGCGTGCCGGGACAGGGGGAAGGGGGAACTGAAGCTTTCTTT | TRBJ1-1 | NA | TRBV5-1 | TRBD1
CASSGQVQETQYF | TGTGCCAGCAGCGGACAAGTGCAAGAGACCCAGTACTTC | TRBJ2-5 | few | TRBV12-3/TRBV12-4 | NA
CASRFPALGTGPAFF | TGTGCCAGCAGGTTCCCTGCACTTGGGACAGGGCCAGCTTTCTTT | TRBJ1-1 | many | TRBV28 | TRBD1
CASSLEAPGTGEQFF | TGCGCCAGCAGCTTGGAGGCTCCAGGTACCGGTGAGCAGTTCTTC | TRBJ2-1 | few | TRBV5-1 | NA
CASSPWTSGSYNEQFF | TGTGCCAGCAGCCCTTGGACTAGCGGGAGCTACAATGAGCAGTTCTTC | TRBJ2-1 | few | TRBV3-1 | TRBD2
CASSTPAGQGFTDTQYF | TGTGCCAGTAGTACCCCCGCCGGACAGGGGTTTACAGATACGCAGTATTTT | TRBJ2-3 | few | TRBV19 | TRBD1
CAWSAGTANTEAFF | TGTGCCTGGAGTGCCGGGACGGCGAACACTGAAGCTTTCTTT | TRBJ1-1 | NA | TRBV30 | NA
CSASRGSYNEQFF | TGCAGTGCTAGCAGGGGGTCTTACAATGAGCAGTTCTTC | TRBJ2-1 | NA | TRBV20-1 | TRBD1
CSARWDSPRETQYF | TGCAGTGCTAGATGGGACTCACCGCGAGAGACCCAGTACTTC | TRBJ2-5 | NA | TRBV20-1 | NA
CASSLDDNYGYTF | TGTGCCAGCAGCTTAGATGATAACTATGGCTACACCTTC | TRBJ1-2 | many | TRBV7-2 | NA
CASSLTGAIDGYTF | TGTGCCAGCAGCTTAACAGGGGCGATCGACGGCTACACCTTC | TRBJ1-2 | many | TRBV7-3 | NA
CSVALVGTGELFF | TGCAGCGTCGCTCTAGTCGGGACCGGGGAGCTGTTTTTT | TRBJ2-2 | NA | TRBV29-1 | NA
CAISTGTGNGYTF | TGTGCCATCAGTACCGGGACAGGGAATGGCTACACCTTC | TRBJ1-2 | many | TRBV10-3 | TRBD1
CASTAQGAWTEAFF | TGTGCCAGCACCGCACAAGGGGCTTGGACTGAAGCTTTCTTT | TRBJ1-1 | few | TRBV25-1 | NA
CASSLPGVQETQYF | TGTGCCAGCAGCCTGCCGGGGGTTCAAGAGACCCAGTACTTC | TRBJ2-5 | many | TRBV7-9 | NA
CASSSRTGARTGELFF | TGTGCCAGCAGCTCTCGGACAGGGGCCCGGACCGGGGAGCTGTTTTTT | TRBJ2-2 | many | TRBV7-3 | TRBD1
CASSIGLEGGTDTQYF | TGTGCCAGTAGTATAGGGTTGGAGGGAGGGACAGATACGCAGTATTTT | TRBJ2-3 | NA | TRBV19 | TRBD2
CASNNLAGAYNEQFF | TGTGCCAGCAACAATTTAGCGGGAGCTTACAATGAGCAGTTCTTC | TRBJ2-1 | many | TRBV11-2 | TRBD2
CASSHRPGLATNEQFF | TGTGCCAGCAGTCACCGACCGGGACTAGCTACCAATGAGCAGTTCTTC | TRBJ2-1 | few | TRBV6-2/TRBV6-3 | TRBD2
CASSPSERGTDTQYF | TGTGCCAGCAGCCCCAGCGAGAGGGGCACAGATACGCAGTATTTT | TRBJ2-3 | NA | TRBV11-2 | NA
CASSQDRGGETQNF | TGCGCCAGCAGCCAAGACAGGGGCGGGGAGACCCAGAACTTC | TRBJ2-5 | NA | TRBV4-1 | NA
CASSQDRGETDTQYF | TGTGCCAGCAGCCAAGATCGGGGGGAGACAGATACGCAGTATTTT | TRBJ2-3 | few | TRBV3-1 | TRBD2
CASSSVRLQETQYF | TGTGCCAGTAGCTCCGTCCGCTTACAAGAGACCCAGTACTTC | TRBJ2-5 | NA | TRBV19 | NA
CSVWTGGETQYF | TGCAGCGTATGGACGGGAGGAGAGACCCAGTACTTC | TRBJ2-5 | many | TRBV29-1 | TRBD2
CASSYSGSGILNTEAFF | TGTGCCAGCAGTTACTCCGGCTCCGGGATATTGAACACTGAAGCTTTCTTT | TRBJ1-1 | many | TRBV6-2/TRBV6-3 | NA
CASSRPPWNEQFF | TGTGCCAGCAGCAGGCCCCCCTGGAATGAGCAGTTCTTC | TRBJ2-1 | many | TRBV5-5 | NA
CACAASPDQPQHF | TGTGCCTGCGCTGCTTCTCCCGATCAGCCCCAGCATTTT | TRBJ1-5 | many | TRBV7-3 | NA